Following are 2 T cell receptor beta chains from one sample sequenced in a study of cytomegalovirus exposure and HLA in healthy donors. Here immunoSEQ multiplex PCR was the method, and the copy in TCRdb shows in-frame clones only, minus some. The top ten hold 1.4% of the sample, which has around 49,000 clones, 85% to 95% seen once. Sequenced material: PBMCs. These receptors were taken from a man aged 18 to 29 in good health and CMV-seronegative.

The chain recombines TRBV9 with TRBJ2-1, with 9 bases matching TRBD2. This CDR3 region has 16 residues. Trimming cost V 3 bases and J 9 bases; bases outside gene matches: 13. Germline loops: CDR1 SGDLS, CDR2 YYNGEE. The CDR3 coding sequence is TGTGCCAGCAGCGCGACGAAGGGCGGGAGGGCCTTTGAGCAGTTCTTC. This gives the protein CASSATKGGRAFEQFF.

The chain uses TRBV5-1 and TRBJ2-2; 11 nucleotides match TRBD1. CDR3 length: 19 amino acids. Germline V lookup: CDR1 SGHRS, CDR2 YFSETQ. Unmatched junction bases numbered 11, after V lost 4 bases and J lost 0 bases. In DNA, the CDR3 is TGCGCCAGCAGCATGAGGACAGGGGGCCAGTTCGCGAACACCGGGGAGCTGTTTTTT. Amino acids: CASSMRTGGQFANTGELFF. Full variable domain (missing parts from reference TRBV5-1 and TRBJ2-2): KAGVTQTPRYLIKTRGQQVTLSCSPISGHRSVSWYQQTPGQGLQFLFEYFSETQRNKGNFPGRFSGRQFSNSRSEMNVSTLELGDSALYLCASSMRTGGQFANTGELFFGEGSRLTVL.